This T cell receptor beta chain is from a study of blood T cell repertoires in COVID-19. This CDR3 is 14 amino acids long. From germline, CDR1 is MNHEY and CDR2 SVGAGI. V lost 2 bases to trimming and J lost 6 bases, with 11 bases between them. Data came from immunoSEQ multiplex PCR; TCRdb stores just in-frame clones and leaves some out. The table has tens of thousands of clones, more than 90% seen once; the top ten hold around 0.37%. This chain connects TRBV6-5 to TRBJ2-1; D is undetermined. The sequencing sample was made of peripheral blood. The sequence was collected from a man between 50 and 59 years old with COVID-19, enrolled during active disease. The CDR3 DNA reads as TGTGCCAGCAGTTACCAACGACAAGGCAATGAGCAGTTCTTC. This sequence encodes CASSYQRQGNEQFF.